A selection of T cell receptor beta chains follows, all from one sample in a study of OX40 agonist ivuxolimab in advanced cancers. The table came from immunoSEQ multiplex PCR; TCRdb's copy has only in-frame clones and leaves some out. The data contain approximately 69,000 clones, around 94% of them singletons. Source: CD4+ or CD8+ T cells sorted from blood, taken in a trial of the OX40 agonist ivuxolimab. These receptors originate from an adult with an advanced solid tumor such as melanoma, head and neck, liver or kidney cancer. Each CDR3 is given with its conserved first and last residue. The order of the fields is J gene, clone size, V gene, D gene, CDR3 protein, CDR3 DNA. A D gene is named only where the DNA matches it firmly. A row's size may be missing; if present it is once, few, many or a size class.

J gene: TRBJ1-2
clone size: -
V gene: TRBV19
D gene: -
CDR3 protein: CASSPSPGYYGYTF
CDR3 DNA: TGTGCCAGTAGCCCTAGCCCGGGATACTATGGCTACACCTTC

J gene: TRBJ1-5
clone size: -
V gene: TRBV23-1
D gene: -
CDR3 protein: CASSPEGPDSTHF
CDR3 DNA: TGCGCCAGCAGTCCGGAGGGCCCTGATTCTACGCATTTT

J gene: TRBJ2-7
clone size: -
V gene: TRBV20-1
D gene: -
CDR3 protein: CSASGSYEQYF
CDR3 DNA: TGCAGTGCCAGCGGATCCTACGAGCAGTACTTC

J gene: TRBJ2-7
clone size: -
V gene: TRBV2
D gene: -
CDR3 protein: CASSEISGATYEQYF
CDR3 DNA: TGTGCCAGCAGTGAAATATCCGGGGCAACCTACGAGCAGTACTTC

J gene: TRBJ2-7
clone size: once
V gene: TRBV6-1
D gene: TRBD1
CDR3 protein: CASSIGTASYEQYF
CDR3 DNA: TGTGCCAGCAGTATTGGGACAGCCTCCTACGAGCAGTACTTC

J gene: TRBJ2-7
clone size: -
V gene: TRBV27
D gene: -
CDR3 protein: CASSLYTPRGYEQYF
CDR3 DNA: TGTGCCAGCAGTTTATATACCCCCAGAGGTTACGAGCAGTACTTC

J gene: TRBJ1-5
clone size: -
V gene: TRBV28
D gene: -
CDR3 protein: CASTVGRGAPQPQHF
CDR3 DNA: TGTGCCAGCACCGTGGGACGAGGGGCCCCTCAGCCCCAGCATTTT

J gene: TRBJ1-2
clone size: -
V gene: TRBV27
D gene: -
CDR3 protein: CASSLWGFGGYTF
CDR3 DNA: TGTGCCAGCAGTTTATGGGGATTTGGGGGCTACACCTTC

J gene: TRBJ2-1
clone size: -
V gene: TRBV7-2
D gene: -
CDR3 protein: CASSLGGSEYNEQFF
CDR3 DNA: TGTGCCAGCAGCTTAGGAGGCAGCGAGTACAATGAGCAGTTCTTC

J gene: TRBJ1-1
clone size: -
V gene: TRBV7-7
D gene: -
CDR3 protein: CASSPRGTEAFF
CDR3 DNA: TGTGCTAGCAGCCCTCGGGGAACTGAAGCTTTCTTT

J gene: TRBJ2-2
clone size: -
V gene: TRBV29-1
D gene: -
CDR3 protein: CSVVHGELFF
CDR3 DNA: TGCAGCGTTGTGCACGGGGAGCTGTTTTTT

J gene: TRBJ2-1
clone size: -
V gene: TRBV6-4
D gene: -
CDR3 protein: CASSESTGRNEQFF
CDR3 DNA: TGTGCCAGCAGTGAAAGTACTGGGCGGAATGAGCAGTTCTTC

J gene: TRBJ2-7
clone size: -
V gene: TRBV5-1
D gene: -
CDR3 protein: CASSWGPYEQYF
CDR3 DNA: TGCGCCAGCAGCTGGGGACCCTACGAGCAGTACTTC

J gene: TRBJ1-2
clone size: -
V gene: TRBV27
D gene: -
CDR3 protein: CASSTLRGGPLGYGYTF
CDR3 DNA: TGTGCCAGCAGCACCCTGAGGGGGGGCCCCTTGGGGTATGGCTACACCTTC

J gene: TRBJ1-6
clone size: -
V gene: TRBV19
D gene: TRBD1
CDR3 protein: CASSAQGASSPLHF
CDR3 DNA: TGTGCCAGTAGTGCACAGGGGGCTTCTTCACCCCTCCACTTT

J gene: TRBJ2-1
clone size: -
V gene: TRBV4-1
D gene: TRBD2
CDR3 protein: CASSQGRGAPLITYNEQFF
CDR3 DNA: TGCGCCAGCAGCCAAGGGCGGGGGGCGCCCCTTATAACCTACAATGAGCAGTTCTTC

J gene: TRBJ2-2
clone size: -
V gene: TRBV5-1
D gene: -
CDR3 protein: CARRGEQALTSGELFF
CDR3 DNA: TGCGCCAGGAGGGGGGAACAGGCCTTAACAAGCGGGGAGCTGTTTTTT

J gene: TRBJ2-7
clone size: -
V gene: TRBV6-5
D gene: -
CDR3 protein: CASSYPDPSRREQYF
CDR3 DNA: TGTGCCAGCAGTTACCCAGACCCAAGCCGGAGGGAGCAGTACTTC

J gene: TRBJ2-7
clone size: -
V gene: TRBV18
D gene: -
CDR3 protein: CASSPRQGITYEQYF
CDR3 DNA: TGTGCCAGCTCACCACGTCAGGGGATAACCTACGAGCAGTACTTC

J gene: TRBJ2-7
clone size: -
V gene: TRBV30
D gene: TRBD2
CDR3 protein: CAWTWGGGPSYEQYF
CDR3 DNA: TGTGCCTGGACCTGGGGGGGAGGACCTTCCTACGAGCAGTACTTC

J gene: TRBJ2-2
clone size: -
V gene: TRBV7-7
D gene: -
CDR3 protein: CASSPKDGPNTGELFF
CDR3 DNA: TGTGCCAGCAGCCCAAAGGACGGACCGAACACCGGGGAGCTGTTTTTT

J gene: TRBJ2-1
clone size: -
V gene: TRBV6-4
D gene: TRBD2
CDR3 protein: CASSTGTSGYNEQFF
CDR3 DNA: TGTGCCAGCAGCACCGGGACTAGCGGATACAATGAGCAGTTCTTC

J gene: TRBJ1-2
clone size: -
V gene: TRBV7-6
D gene: -
CDR3 protein: CASGPHGGSGYGYTF
CDR3 DNA: TGTGCCAGCGGTCCGCACGGTGGGTCGGGCTATGGCTACACCTTC

J gene: TRBJ1-2
clone size: -
V gene: TRBV6-5
D gene: TRBD1
CDR3 protein: CASSYGQVDGYTF
CDR3 DNA: TGTGCCAGCAGTTACGGACAGGTAGATGGCTACACCTTC

J gene: TRBJ2-7
clone size: -
V gene: TRBV28
D gene: TRBD2
CDR3 protein: CASRGLAGARNEQYF
CDR3 DNA: TGTGCCAGCAGGGGACTAGCGGGAGCAAGAAACGAGCAGTACTTC

J gene: TRBJ1-2
clone size: -
V gene: TRBV15
D gene: TRBD1
CDR3 protein: CATTRPPGQGAVGYGYTF
CDR3 DNA: TGTGCCACCACCAGACCCCCGGGACAGGGGGCTGTTGGCTATGGCTACACCTTC

J gene: TRBJ1-5
clone size: -
V gene: TRBV19
D gene: -
CDR3 protein: CASSPGETVDQPQHF
CDR3 DNA: TGTGCCAGTAGTCCCGGGGAGACGGTGGATCAGCCCCAGCATTTT

J gene: TRBJ1-2
clone size: -
V gene: TRBV18
D gene: -
CDR3 protein: CASSPKGFNPDYGYTF
CDR3 DNA: TGTGCCAGCTCACCAAAAGGCTTTAACCCGGACTATGGCTACACCTTC

J gene: TRBJ1-5
clone size: -
V gene: TRBV6-1
D gene: -
CDR3 protein: CASRQYSSSNQPQHF
CDR3 DNA: TGTGCCAGCCGTCAATACAGCTCTAGCAATCAGCCCCAGCATTTT

J gene: TRBJ1-2
clone size: -
V gene: TRBV6-6
D gene: -
CDR3 protein: CASSYYSAPGADGYTF
CDR3 DNA: TGTGCCAGCAGTTATTACTCGGCCCCAGGGGCGGATGGCTACACCTTC

J gene: TRBJ2-7
clone size: -
V gene: TRBV28
D gene: -
CDR3 protein: CASSFPLAPHEQYF
CDR3 DNA: TGTGCCAGCAGTTTCCCGCTAGCCCCCCACGAGCAGTACTTC

J gene: TRBJ1-1
clone size: -
V gene: TRBV9
D gene: -
CDR3 protein: CASSVGGAPLEAFF
CDR3 DNA: TGTGCCAGCAGCGTAGGAGGGGCCCCCCTTGAAGCTTTCTTT

J gene: TRBJ1-1
clone size: -
V gene: TRBV11-2
D gene: TRBD1
CDR3 protein: CASSLELIAYRGDTEAFF
CDR3 DNA: TGTGCCAGCAGCTTAGAGCTGATTGCGTACAGGGGTGACACTGAAGCTTTCTTT

J gene: TRBJ2-4
clone size: -
V gene: TRBV27
D gene: -
CDR3 protein: CASSLSGAGTLRGNIQYF
CDR3 DNA: TGTGCCAGCAGTTTATCAGGGGCCGGGACACTTCGGGGAAACATTCAGTACTTC

J gene: TRBJ2-1
clone size: -
V gene: TRBV9
D gene: -
CDR3 protein: CASSGAGDANEQFF
CDR3 DNA: TGTGCCAGCAGCGGAGCTGGGGATGCCAATGAGCAGTTCTTC

J gene: TRBJ2-1
clone size: -
V gene: TRBV27
D gene: -
CDR3 protein: CASGGAYNEQFF
CDR3 DNA: TGTGCCAGCGGCGGGGCGTACAATGAGCAGTTCTTC

J gene: TRBJ1-1
clone size: -
V gene: TRBV7-6
D gene: -
CDR3 protein: CASRLSLVDTEAFF
CDR3 DNA: TGTGCCAGCAGACTTTCCCTGGTAGACACTGAAGCTTTCTTT

J gene: TRBJ2-7
clone size: -
V gene: TRBV7-9
D gene: TRBD1
CDR3 protein: CASSLATGGSNEQYF
CDR3 DNA: TGTGCCAGCAGCTTAGCGACAGGGGGGTCCAACGAGCAGTACTTC

J gene: TRBJ1-5
clone size: -
V gene: TRBV10-3
D gene: TRBD1
CDR3 protein: CAISEDRGVNQPQHF
CDR3 DNA: TGTGCCATCAGCGAGGACAGGGGGGTCAATCAGCCCCAGCATTTT

J gene: TRBJ2-3
clone size: -
V gene: TRBV2
D gene: -
CDR3 protein: CASSDLVSQYF
CDR3 DNA: TGTGCCAGCAGTGATCTAGTGTCGCAGTATTTT

J gene: TRBJ1-4
clone size: -
V gene: TRBV15
D gene: -
CDR3 protein: CATTNGSEKLFF
CDR3 DNA: TGTGCCACGACGAATGGGAGTGAAAAACTGTTTTTT

J gene: TRBJ2-1
clone size: -
V gene: TRBV4-3
D gene: -
CDR3 protein: CASSQFFSEAVSSYNEQFF
CDR3 DNA: TGCGCCAGCAGCCAATTCTTCTCGGAGGCGGTGAGCTCCTACAATGAGCAGTTCTTC

J gene: TRBJ1-1
clone size: -
V gene: TRBV5-1
D gene: -
CDR3 protein: CASSHRNTEAFF
CDR3 DNA: TGCGCCAGCAGCCATCGTAACACTGAAGCTTTCTTT

J gene: TRBJ2-5
clone size: -
V gene: TRBV19
D gene: -
CDR3 protein: CASSITGNQETQYF
CDR3 DNA: TGTGCCAGTAGTATAACCGGGAACCAAGAGACCCAGTACTTC

J gene: TRBJ2-7
clone size: -
V gene: TRBV27
D gene: TRBD1
CDR3 protein: CASSQGTGGNSYEQYF
CDR3 DNA: TGTGCCAGCAGCCAGGGGACAGGGGGAAACTCCTACGAGCAGTACTTC

J gene: TRBJ2-7
clone size: once
V gene: TRBV19
D gene: -
CDR3 protein: CASSPGSPGSHYEQYF
CDR3 DNA: TGTGCCAGTAGTCCGGGCAGTCCGGGCTCTCACTACGAGCAGTACTTC

J gene: TRBJ2-7
clone size: -
V gene: TRBV9
D gene: -
CDR3 protein: CASSAGDTFYEQYF
CDR3 DNA: TGTGCCAGCAGCGCCGGGGACACGTTCTACGAGCAGTACTTC

J gene: TRBJ1-2
clone size: -
V gene: TRBV10-3
D gene: -
CDR3 protein: CAISAETADYGYTF
CDR3 DNA: TGTGCCATCAGTGCCGAGACTGCTGACTATGGCTACACCTTC

J gene: TRBJ2-7
clone size: -
V gene: TRBV7-2
D gene: -
CDR3 protein: CASSQPDRDSYEQYF
CDR3 DNA: TGTGCCAGCAGCCAACCCGACAGAGACTCCTACGAGCAGTACTTC

J gene: TRBJ2-1
clone size: -
V gene: TRBV13
D gene: -
CDR3 protein: CASSLGMGQGHVASGRNEQFF
CDR3 DNA: TGTGCCAGCAGCTTAGGCATGGGACAGGGGCATGTGGCTAGCGGGAGGAATGAGCAGTTCTTC

J gene: TRBJ2-3
clone size: -
V gene: TRBV7-8
D gene: TRBD1
CDR3 protein: CASSLVMGTGARTDTQYF
CDR3 DNA: TGTGCCAGCAGCTTAGTAATGGGGACAGGGGCGCGCACAGATACGCAGTATTTT

J gene: TRBJ1-5
clone size: -
V gene: TRBV7-2
D gene: -
CDR3 protein: CASSFAPGARGQPQHF
CDR3 DNA: TGTGCCAGCAGCTTCGCCCCAGGGGCGCGAGGTCAGCCCCAGCATTTT

J gene: TRBJ2-3
clone size: -
V gene: TRBV4-3
D gene: -
CDR3 protein: CASRLNRGDTQYF
CDR3 DNA: TGCGCCAGCAGGCTAAACCGGGGGGATACGCAGTATTTT

J gene: TRBJ1-5
clone size: -
V gene: TRBV28
D gene: -
CDR3 protein: CASSLVRVGNQPQHF
CDR3 DNA: TGTGCCAGCAGTCTGGTAAGGGTCGGCAATCAGCCCCAGCATTTT

J gene: TRBJ1-2
clone size: -
V gene: TRBV9
D gene: -
CDR3 protein: CASSVDGVGNGYTF
CDR3 DNA: TGTGCCAGCAGCGTAGATGGGGTGGGGAATGGCTACACCTTC

J gene: TRBJ1-4
clone size: -
V gene: TRBV6-5
D gene: -
CDR3 protein: CASSPRQVGGEKLFF
CDR3 DNA: TGTGCCAGCAGCCCTCGGCAAGTTGGAGGTGAAAAACTGTTTTTT